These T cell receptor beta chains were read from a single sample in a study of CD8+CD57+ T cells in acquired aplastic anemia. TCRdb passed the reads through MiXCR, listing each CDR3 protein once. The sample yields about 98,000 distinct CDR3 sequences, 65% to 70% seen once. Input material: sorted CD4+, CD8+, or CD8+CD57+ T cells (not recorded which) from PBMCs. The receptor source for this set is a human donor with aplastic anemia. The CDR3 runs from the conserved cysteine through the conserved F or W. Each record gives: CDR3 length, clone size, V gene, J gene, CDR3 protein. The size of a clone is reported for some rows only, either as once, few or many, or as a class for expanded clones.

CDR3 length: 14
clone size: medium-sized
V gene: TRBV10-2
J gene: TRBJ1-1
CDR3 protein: CASSESGGNTEAFF

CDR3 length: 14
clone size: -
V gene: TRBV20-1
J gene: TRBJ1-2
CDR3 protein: CSSPTAGANYGYTF

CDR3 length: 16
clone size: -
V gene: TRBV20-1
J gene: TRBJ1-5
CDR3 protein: CSARNRLSRGNQPQHF

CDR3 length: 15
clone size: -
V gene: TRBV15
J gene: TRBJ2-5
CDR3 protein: CATSREAGGIETQYF

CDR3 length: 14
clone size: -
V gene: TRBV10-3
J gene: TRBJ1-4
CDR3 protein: CAISAAATNEKLFF

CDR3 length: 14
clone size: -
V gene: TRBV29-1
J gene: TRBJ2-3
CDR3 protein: CSVEGLDFTDTQYF

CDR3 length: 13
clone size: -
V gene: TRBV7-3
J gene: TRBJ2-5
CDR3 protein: CASRRPGKETQYF

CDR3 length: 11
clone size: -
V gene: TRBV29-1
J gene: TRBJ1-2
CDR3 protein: CSAKQENGYTF

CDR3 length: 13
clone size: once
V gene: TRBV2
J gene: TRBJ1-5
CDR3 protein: CASGGGMDQPQHF

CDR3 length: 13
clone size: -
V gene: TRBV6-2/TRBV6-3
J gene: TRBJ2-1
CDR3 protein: CASSKTRGYEQFF

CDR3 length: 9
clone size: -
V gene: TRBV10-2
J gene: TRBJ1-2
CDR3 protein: CAIGANYTF

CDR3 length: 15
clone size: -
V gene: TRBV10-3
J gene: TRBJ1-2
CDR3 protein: CAISEGTGGNYGYTF

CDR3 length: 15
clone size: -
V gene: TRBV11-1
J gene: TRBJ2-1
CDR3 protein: CASSLAGGRNNEQFF

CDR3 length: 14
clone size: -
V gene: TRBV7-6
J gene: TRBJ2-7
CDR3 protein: CASSLAPDGYEQYF

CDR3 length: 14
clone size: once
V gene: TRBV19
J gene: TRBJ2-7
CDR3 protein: CASSIRQGPYEQYF

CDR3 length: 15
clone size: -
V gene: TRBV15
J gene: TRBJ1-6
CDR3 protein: CATSREDRGLSPLHF

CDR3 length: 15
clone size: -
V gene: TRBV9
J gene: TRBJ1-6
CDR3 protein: CASSVGSTENSPLHF

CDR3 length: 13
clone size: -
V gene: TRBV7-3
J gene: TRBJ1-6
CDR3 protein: CASSWDSNSPLHF

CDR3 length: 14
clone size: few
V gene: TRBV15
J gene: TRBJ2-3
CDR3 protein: CATSRERGTDTQYF

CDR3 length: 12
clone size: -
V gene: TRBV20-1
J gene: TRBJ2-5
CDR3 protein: CSANTWGETQYF